The clone carrying this TCR beta chain has more than one count but fewer than ten. V dropped 3 bases and J dropped 0 bases, with 0 bases sitting between them. The CDR3 loop spans 12 amino acids. Sequencing targeted TCR beta in T cells from blood (CD8+ and CD4+). The multiple sclerosis control group comprised treatment-naive patients with stable or active relapsing-remitting disease. TEMRA cells were FACS-enriched, unlike CD8+ and CD4+ T cells, which were negatively isolated. With random hexamers, about 0.45 to 1 ug RNA was reverse transcribed. Amplification of the TCR beta CDR3 was carried out by immunoSEQ multiplex PCR, which spanned a total of 54 Vbeta and 13 Jbeta segments. In TCRdb, the immunoSEQ multiplex PCR reads were re-called with MiXCR into one record per CDR3 protein. The table includes around 300,000 distinct CDR3 sequences, about 91% detected once. These data come from a study of CD8 T cells in Susac syndrome.

The rearrangement links TRBV12-3 or TRBV12-4 to TRBJ2-1; D unresolved. The sequence was obtained from a human donor with multiple sclerosis. Sequencing input: CD8+ T cells from PBMCs. This chain's CDR3 is CASSFSYNEQFF. The CDR3 bases are TGTGCCAGCAGTTTCTCCTACAATGAGCAGTTCTTC.